Reported below is one TCR beta chain. What it binds is unknown. The sample comes from a study of OX40 agonist ivuxolimab in advanced cancers. Notes on the study in general: CD4+ and CD8+ blood T cells expanded clonally by week 6 at 0.1 to 3.0 mg/kg.

From germline, CDR1 is MDHEN and CDR2 SYDVKM. V was trimmed by 6 bases and J by 6 bases, leaving 21 bases between them. The CDR3 length is 15 residues. Patients with a history of autoimmune disease or on systemic immunosuppression were excluded. The table came from immunoSEQ multiplex PCR; TCRdb's copy has only in-frame clones and leaves some out. The sample yields about 45,000 clones, roughly 84% seen once. J is TRBJ2-7 and V is TRBV28; D not certain. Sequences were derived from CD4+ or CD8+ T cells sorted from blood, sampled in a trial of the OX40 agonist ivuxolimab. The sequence was obtained from an adult with an advanced solid tumor such as melanoma, head and neck, liver or kidney cancer. In DNA form, the CDR3 reads TGTGCCAGCAGCCTAGTTTATAGGCCAAGGGTCGAGCAGTACTTC. Translating gives CASSLVYRPRVEQYF.